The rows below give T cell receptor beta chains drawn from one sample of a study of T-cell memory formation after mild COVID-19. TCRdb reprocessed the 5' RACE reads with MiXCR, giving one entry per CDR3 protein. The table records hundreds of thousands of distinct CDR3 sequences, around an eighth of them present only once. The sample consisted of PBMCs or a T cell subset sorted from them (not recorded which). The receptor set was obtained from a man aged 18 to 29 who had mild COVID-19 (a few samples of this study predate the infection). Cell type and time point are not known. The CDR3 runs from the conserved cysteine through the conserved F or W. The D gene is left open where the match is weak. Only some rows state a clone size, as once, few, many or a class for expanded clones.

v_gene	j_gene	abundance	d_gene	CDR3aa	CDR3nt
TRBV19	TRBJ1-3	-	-	CASSIAGSSGNTIYF	TGTGCCAGTAGTATCGCAGGGAGCTCTGGAAACACCATATATTTT
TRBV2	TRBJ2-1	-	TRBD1	CATTGGSEQFF	TGTGCCACCACAGGGGGATCTGAGCAGTTCTTC
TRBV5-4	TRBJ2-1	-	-	CASSLEGIGSNEQFF	TGTGCCAGCAGCTTGGAGGGGATAGGGAGCAATGAGCAGTTCTTC
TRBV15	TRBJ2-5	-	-	CATSRDGWTQYF	TGTGCCACCAGCAGAGATGGGTGGACCCAGTACTTC
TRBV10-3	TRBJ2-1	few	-	CAITTPEREQFF	TGTGCCATCACAACCCCCGAACGCGAGCAGTTCTTC
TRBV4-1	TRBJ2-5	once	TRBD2	CASSGTSGDQETQYF	TGCGCCAGCAGCGGGACTAGCGGAGACCAAGAGACCCAGTACTTC
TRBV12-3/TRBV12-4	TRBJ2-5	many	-	CASSANREETQYF	TGTGCCAGCAGTGCCAACAGAGAAGAGACCCAGTACTTC
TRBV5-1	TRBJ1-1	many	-	CASSLTPGNTEAFF	TGCGCCAGCAGCCTCACCCCAGGGAACACTGAAGCTTTCTTT
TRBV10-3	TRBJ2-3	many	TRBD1	CAISVSGTAPDTQYF	TGTGCCATCAGTGTCTCTGGGACAGCCCCGGATACGCAGTATTTT
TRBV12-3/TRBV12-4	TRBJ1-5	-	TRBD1	CASSFGQGVDQPQHF	TGTGCCAGCAGTTTTGGGCAGGGGGTCGATCAGCCCCAGCATTTT
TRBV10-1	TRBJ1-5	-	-	CASSESNQPQHF	TGCGCCAGCAGTGAAAGCAATCAGCCCCAGCATTTT
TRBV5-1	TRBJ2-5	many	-	CASSLIEETQYF	TGCGCCAGCAGCTTGATTGAGGAGACCCAGTACTTC
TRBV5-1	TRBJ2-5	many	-	CASNDRKETQYF	TGCGCCAGCAACGACAGGAAAGAGACCCAGTACTTC
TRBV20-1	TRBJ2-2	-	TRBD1	CSWAGDRGTGELFF	TGCAGCTGGGCGGGGGACAGGGGGACCGGGGAGCTGTTTTTT
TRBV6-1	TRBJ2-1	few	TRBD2	CASSEPRGGSYNEQFF	TGTGCCAGCAGTGAACCCCGCGGGGGGTCCTACAATGAGCAGTTCTTC
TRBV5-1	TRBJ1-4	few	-	CASTLGGDEKLFF	TGCGCCAGCACCCTTGGGGGGGACGAAAAACTGTTTTTT
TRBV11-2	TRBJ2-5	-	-	CASSSFGQVFSETQYF	TGTGCCAGCAGCTCCTTCGGTCAAGTGTTCTCAGAGACCCAGTACTTC
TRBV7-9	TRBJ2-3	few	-	CASTPWGGQHTDTQYF	TGTGCCAGCACCCCCTGGGGGGGACAGCACACAGATACGCAGTATTTT
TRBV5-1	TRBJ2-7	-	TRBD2	CASMAGGGSYEQYF	TGCGCCAGCATGGCAGGCGGGGGCTCCTACGAGCAGTACTTC
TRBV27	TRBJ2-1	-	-	CASSLGLLYNEQFF	TGTGCCAGCAGTTTAGGGCTACTCTACAATGAGCAGTTCTTC
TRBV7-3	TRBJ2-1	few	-	CASSPGYVAYNEQFF	TGTGCCAGCAGCCCCGGTTATGTCGCCTACAATGAGCAGTTCTTC
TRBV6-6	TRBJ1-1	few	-	CASSTDWTEAFF	TGTGCCAGCAGCACGGACTGGACTGAAGCTTTCTTT
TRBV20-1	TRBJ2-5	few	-	CSARAWEETQYF	TGCAGTGCTAGGGCCTGGGAAGAGACCCAGTACTTC
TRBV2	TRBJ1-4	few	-	CASKAGNEKLFF	TGTGCCAGCAAGGCGGGCAATGAAAAACTGTTTTTT
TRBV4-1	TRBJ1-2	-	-	CASSQESLNYGYTF	TGCGCCAGCAGCCAAGAAAGTCTTAACTATGGCTACACCTTC
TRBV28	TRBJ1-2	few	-	CASSWGTYGYTF	TGTGCCAGCAGTTGGGGAACCTATGGCTACACCTTC
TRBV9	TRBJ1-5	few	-	CASSVDGNGNQPQHF	TGTGCCAGCAGCGTAGATGGGAATGGCAATCAGCCCCAGCATTTT
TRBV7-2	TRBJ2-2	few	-	CASTRGDGELFF	TGTGCCAGCACCCGCGGGGACGGGGAGCTGTTTTTT
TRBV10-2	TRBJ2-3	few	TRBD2	CATGTRGTITDTQYF	TGCGCCACCGGAACCCGGGGGACTATCACAGATACGCAGTATTTT
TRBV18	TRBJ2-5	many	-	CASSHPLETQYF	TGTGCCAGCTCACACCCCCTAGAGACCCAGTACTTC
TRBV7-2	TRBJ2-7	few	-	CASSLVELIYEQYF	TGTGCCAGCAGCTTAGTCGAACTGATCTACGAGCAGTACTTC
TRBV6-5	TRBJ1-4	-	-	CASSLSPGGSEKLFF	TGTGCCAGCAGTTTATCGCCGGGGGGGAGTGAAAAACTGTTTTTT
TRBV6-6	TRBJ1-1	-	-	CASMEGQKAFF	TGTGCCAGCATGGAGGGGCAGAAAGCTTTCTTT
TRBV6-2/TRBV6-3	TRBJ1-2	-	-	CASRQPRRYGYTF	TGTGCCAGTCGACAACCAAGACGCTATGGCTACACCTTC
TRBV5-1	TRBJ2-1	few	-	CASSLTDNYEQFF	TGCGCCAGCAGCTTGACGGACAACTATGAGCAGTTCTTC
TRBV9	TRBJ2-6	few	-	CASSRPRRGANVLTF	TGTGCCAGCAGCCGTCCAAGGAGGGGGGCCAACGTCCTGACTTTC
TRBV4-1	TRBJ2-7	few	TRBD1	CASSPRDRESYEQYF	TGCGCCAGCAGCCCCCGGGACAGGGAGTCCTACGAGCAGTACTTC
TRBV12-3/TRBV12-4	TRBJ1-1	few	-	CASSSGTAEAFF	TGTGCCAGCAGTTCCGGAACGGCTGAAGCTTTCTTT
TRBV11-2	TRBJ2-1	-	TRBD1	CASRSTGGRDYEQFF	TGTGCCAGCAGATCAACAGGGGGCCGAGACTATGAGCAGTTCTTC
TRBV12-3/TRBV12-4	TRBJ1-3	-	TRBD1	CASTTWTGVTGNTIYF	TGTGCCAGCACCACCTGGACAGGAGTTACTGGAAACACCATATATTTT
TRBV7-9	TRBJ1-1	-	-	CASSTTAEYLVEAFF	TGTGCCAGCAGCACGACAGCCGAATATTTAGTTGAAGCTTTCTTT
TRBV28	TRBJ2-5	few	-	CASSLLRLQGETQYF	TGTGCCAGCAGTTTACTAAGATTGCAAGGGGAGACCCAGTACTTC
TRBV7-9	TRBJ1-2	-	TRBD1	CASSPTGTGGGYTF	TGTGCCAGCAGCCCCACCGGGACAGGGGGTGGCTACACCTTC
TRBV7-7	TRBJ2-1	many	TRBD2	CASSPRTSGGNEQFF	TGTGCCAGCAGCCCCCGGACTAGCGGGGGCAATGAGCAGTTCTTC
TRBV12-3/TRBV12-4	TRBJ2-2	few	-	CASSLTGKRLGGELFF	TGTGCCAGCAGTTTAACAGGGAAAAGGCTAGGCGGGGAGCTGTTTTTT
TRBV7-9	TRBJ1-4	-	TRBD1	CASSPGTANEKLFF	TGTGCCAGCAGCCCGGGGACAGCCAATGAAAAACTGTTTTTT
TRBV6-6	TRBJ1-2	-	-	CASSYRGGIDGYTF	TGTGCCAGCAGTTACAGGGGAGGGATCGACGGCTACACCTTC
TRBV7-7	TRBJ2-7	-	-	CASSESTASYEQYF	TGTGCCAGCAGCGAGAGTACAGCCTCCTACGAGCAGTACTTC
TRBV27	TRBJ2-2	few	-	CASKPSPVLPTGELFF	TGTGCCAGCAAACCTTCCCCGGTACTGCCGACCGGGGAGCTGTTTTTT
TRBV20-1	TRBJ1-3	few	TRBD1	CSARGWDRKGNTIYF	TGCAGTGCTAGAGGATGGGACAGGAAGGGAAACACCATATATTTT
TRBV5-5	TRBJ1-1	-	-	CASSLRWLRDTEAFF	TGTGCCAGCAGCTTGAGATGGCTTAGGGACACTGAAGCTTTCTTT
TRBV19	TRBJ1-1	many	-	CASSKAAGGTTEAFF	TGTGCCAGTAGTAAGGCTGCCGGGGGAACCACTGAAGCTTTCTTT
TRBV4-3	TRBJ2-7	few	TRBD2	CASSQDRGGPGEQYF	TGCGCCAGCAGCCAAGATCGCGGGGGACCCGGCGAGCAGTACTTC